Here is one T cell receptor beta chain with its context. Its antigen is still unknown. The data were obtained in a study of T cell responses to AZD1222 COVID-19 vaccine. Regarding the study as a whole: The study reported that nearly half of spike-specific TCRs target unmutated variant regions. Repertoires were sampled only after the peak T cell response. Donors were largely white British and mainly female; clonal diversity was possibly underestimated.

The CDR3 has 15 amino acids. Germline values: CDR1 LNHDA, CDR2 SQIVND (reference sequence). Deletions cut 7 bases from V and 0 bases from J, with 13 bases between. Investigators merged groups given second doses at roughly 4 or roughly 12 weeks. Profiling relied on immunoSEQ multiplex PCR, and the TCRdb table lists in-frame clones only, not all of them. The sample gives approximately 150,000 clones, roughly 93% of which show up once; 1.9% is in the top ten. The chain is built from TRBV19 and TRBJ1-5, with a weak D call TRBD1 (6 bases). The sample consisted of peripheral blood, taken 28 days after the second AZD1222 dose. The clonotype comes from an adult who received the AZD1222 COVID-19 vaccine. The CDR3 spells CASIGDTNSNQPQHF. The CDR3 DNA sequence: TGTGCCAGTATCGGGGACACAAATAGCAATCAGCCCCAGCATTTT.